The source of this TCR beta chain is a study of T cell responses to AZD1222 COVID-19 vaccine. Study-level points and caveats: Donors were chiefly white British, with a greater number of females, and clonal diversity was perhaps underestimated. Seropositive status at baseline applied to only six AZD1222 recipients. Repertoires in all cases were sampled only once the peak T cell response had passed.

The CDR3 consists of 15 residues. From germline, CDR1 is SGHTS and CDR2 YDEGEE. The trim removed 0 bases at V and 0 bases at J, leaving 2 bases unmatched. Second doses at about 4 or about 12 weeks were pooled. The data were produced by immunoSEQ multiplex PCR, yet TCRdb's version contains in-frame clones alone and is incomplete. The sample lists fewer than 110,000 clones, roughly 87% occurring once. Only one count was recorded for this clone. The antigen is undetermined. The rearrangement links TRBV5-8 to TRBJ2-5; TRBD2 agrees at 7 bases. This specimen consisted of peripheral blood, obtained 28 days after the second AZD1222 dose. The origin of this receptor is an adult who received the AZD1222 COVID-19 vaccine. CDR3 loop: CASSLAGTNQETQYF. In nucleotides, the CDR3 is TGTGCCAGCAGCTTGGCCGGGACTAACCAAGAGACCCAGTACTTC.